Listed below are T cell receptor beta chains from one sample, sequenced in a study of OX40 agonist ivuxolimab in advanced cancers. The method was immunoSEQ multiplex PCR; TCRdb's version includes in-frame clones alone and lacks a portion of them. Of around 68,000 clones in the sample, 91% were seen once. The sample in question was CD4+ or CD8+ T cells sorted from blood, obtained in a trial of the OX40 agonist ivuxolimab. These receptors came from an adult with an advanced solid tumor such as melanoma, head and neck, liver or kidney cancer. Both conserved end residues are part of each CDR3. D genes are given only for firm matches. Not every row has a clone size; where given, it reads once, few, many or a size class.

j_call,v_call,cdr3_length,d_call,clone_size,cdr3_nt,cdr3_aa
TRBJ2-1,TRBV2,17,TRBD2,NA,TGTGCCAGCAGTGATCAAGCGGGAGGGACTATTTACAATGAGCAGTTCTTC,CASSDQAGGTIYNEQFF
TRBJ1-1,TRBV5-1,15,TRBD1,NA,TGCGCCAGCAGCCGTGGACAGGTCCAAAACACTGAAGCTTTCTTT,CASSRGQVQNTEAFF
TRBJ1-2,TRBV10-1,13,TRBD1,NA,TGCGCCAGCAGTCGGGACAGGACGTCCGGCTACACCTTC,CASSRDRTSGYTF
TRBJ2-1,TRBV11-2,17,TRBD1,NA,TGTGCCAGCAGCTTACTTCTGACAGGGAGCTCCTACAATGAGCAGTTCTTC,CASSLLLTGSSYNEQFF
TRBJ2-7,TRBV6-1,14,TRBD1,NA,TGTGCCAGCAATAGACAGGGGACACTCTACGAGCAGTACTTC,CASNRQGTLYEQYF
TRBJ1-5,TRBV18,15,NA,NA,TGTGCCAGCTCACCTTTGGCTCCTAGCAATCAGCCCCAGCATTTT,CASSPLAPSNQPQHF
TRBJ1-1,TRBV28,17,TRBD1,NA,TGTGCCAGCAGTACGAATCGACAGGGGGCAGGGAACACTGAAGCTTTCTTT,CASSTNRQGAGNTEAFF
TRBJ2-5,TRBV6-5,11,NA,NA,TGTGCCAGCAAACTTATCGAGACCCAGTACTTC,CASKLIETQYF
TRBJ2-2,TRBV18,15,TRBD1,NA,TGTGCCAGCTCACCATCAGGGGGCGGCACCGGGGAGCTGTTTTTT,CASSPSGGGTGELFF
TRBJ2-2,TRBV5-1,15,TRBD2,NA,TGCGCCAGCAGCTGGGGGACTAGCAGCACCGGGGAGCTGTTTTTT,CASSWGTSSTGELFF
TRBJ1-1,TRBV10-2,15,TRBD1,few,TGCGCCAGCACGGCAGGGGGCGTTTTGAACACTGAAGCTTTCTTT,CASTAGGVLNTEAFF
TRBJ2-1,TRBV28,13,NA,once,TGTGCCAGCAGAGAGTCCTCCTACAATGAGCAGTTCTTC,CASRESSYNEQFF
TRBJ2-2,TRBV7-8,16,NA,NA,TGTGCCAGCAGACGAGTGGGGGGAGCGTACACCGGGGAGCTGTTTTTT,CASRRVGGAYTGELFF
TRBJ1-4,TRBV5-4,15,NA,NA,TGTGCCAGCAGCTTTCAGGGAGCAACTAATGAAAAACTGTTTTTT,CASSFQGATNEKLFF
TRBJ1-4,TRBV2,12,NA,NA,TGTGCCAGCAGTCGAGTGAATGAAAAACTGTTTTTT,CASSRVNEKLFF
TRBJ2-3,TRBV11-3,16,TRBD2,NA,TGTGCCAGCAGCTTAGGAACTAGCGGGAGCACAGATACGCAGTATTTT,CASSLGTSGSTDTQYF
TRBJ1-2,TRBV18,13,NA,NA,TGTGCCAGCTCACCAAGGGGAGACTATGGCTACACCTTC,CASSPRGDYGYTF
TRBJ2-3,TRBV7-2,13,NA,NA,TGTGCCAGCAGCTTAGGGCCGCCAGATACGCAGTATTTT,CASSLGPPDTQYF
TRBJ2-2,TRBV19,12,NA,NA,TGTGCCAGTAGTATGGGTACCGGGGAGCTGTTTTTT,CASSMGTGELFF
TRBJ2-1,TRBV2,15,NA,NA,TGTGCCAGCAGTGTTCAGGTGGGGACCTACAATGAGCAGTTCTTC,CASSVQVGTYNEQFF
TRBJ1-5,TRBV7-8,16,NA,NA,TGTGCCAGCACTCGCAGCCGCAGGGCGGGCAATCAGCCCCAGCATTTT,CASTRSRRAGNQPQHF
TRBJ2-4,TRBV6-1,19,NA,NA,TGTGCCAGCAGTGAAGTAGGAAGGAACAGGCGATTAGCCAAAAACATTCAGTACTTC,CASSEVGRNRRLAKNIQYF
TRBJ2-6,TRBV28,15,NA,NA,TGTGCCAGCAGTTTTCTGGGCTCTGGGGCCAACGTCCTGACTTTC,CASSFLGSGANVLTF
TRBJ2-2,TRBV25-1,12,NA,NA,TGTGCCAGCGTATCGGGTACCGGGGAGCTGTTTTTT,CASVSGTGELFF
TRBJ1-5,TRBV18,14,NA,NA,TGTGCCAGCTCGCGTCAGGGTTGGGATCAGCCCCAGCATTTT,CASSRQGWDQPQHF
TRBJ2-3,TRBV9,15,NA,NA,TGTGCCAGCAGCTCCCAGCAGCTCCGCACAGATACGCAGTATTTT,CASSSQQLRTDTQYF
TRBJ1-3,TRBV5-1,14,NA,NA,TGCGCCAGCAGCTTGAACCTCTCTGGAAACACCATATATTTT,CASSLNLSGNTIYF
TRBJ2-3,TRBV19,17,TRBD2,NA,TGTGCCAGTAGTCTTGCCGGACTAGCGGGAGCCGCAGATACGCAGTATTTT,CASSLAGLAGAADTQYF
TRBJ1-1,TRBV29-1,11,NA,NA,TGCAGCGTTGTAAATTGGGCTGAAGCTTTCTTT,CSVVNWAEAFF
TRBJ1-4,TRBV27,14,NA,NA,TGTGCCAGCAAAGCCCTCGGGATCGGGGAAAAACTGTTTTTT,CASKALGIGEKLFF
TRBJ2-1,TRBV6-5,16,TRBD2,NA,TGTGCCAGCAGTTTGGGACTAGCGGGATCCTACAATGAGCAGTTCTTC,CASSLGLAGSYNEQFF
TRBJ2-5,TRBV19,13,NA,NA,TGTGCCAGTAGCAAACTAGAACGAGAGACCCAGTACTTC,CASSKLERETQYF
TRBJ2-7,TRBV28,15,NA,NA,TGTGCCAGCAGTTTAGCGGAGGTGCGGGGCTACGAGCAGTACTTC,CASSLAEVRGYEQYF
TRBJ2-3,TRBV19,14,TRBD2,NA,TGTGCCAGTAGGAAGCGGGAGGGCACAGATACGCAGTATTTT,CASRKREGTDTQYF
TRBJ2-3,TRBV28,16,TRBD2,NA,TGTGCCAGCAGTGGAAGCGGGAGGAGGAGCACAGATACGCAGTATTTT,CASSGSGRRSTDTQYF
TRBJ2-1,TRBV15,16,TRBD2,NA,TGTGCCACCAGCTCCTCTAGCGGGAGGGTCTACAATGAGCAGTTCTTC,CATSSSSGRVYNEQFF
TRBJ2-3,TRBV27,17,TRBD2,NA,TGTGCCAGCAGTGCCGCTAGCGGGAGGGCAGGAACAGATACGCAGTATTTT,CASSAASGRAGTDTQYF
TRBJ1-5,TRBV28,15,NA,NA,TGTGCCAGCAGTTCCCCAGGCAGGGATGGTAAGCCCCAGCATTTT,CASSSPGRDGKPQHF
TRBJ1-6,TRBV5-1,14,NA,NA,TGCGCCAGCAGCTTCGCGGTTGCGAATTCACCCCTCCACTTT,CASSFAVANSPLHF
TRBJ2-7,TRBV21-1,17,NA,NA,TGTGCCAGCAGCAAAGGACAGGACAGGAGAAATGAGTACGAGCAGTACTTC,CASSKGQDRRNEYEQYF
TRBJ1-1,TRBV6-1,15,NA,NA,TGTGCCACCAGGGGACTGGAGCCGCAATCCACTGAAGCTTTCTTT,CATRGLEPQSTEAFF
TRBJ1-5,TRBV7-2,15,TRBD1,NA,TGTGCCAGCAGCAAGGGACAGGGGCTAAATCAGCCCCAGCATTTT,CASSKGQGLNQPQHF
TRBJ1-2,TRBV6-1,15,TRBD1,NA,TGTGCCAGCAGTCTTCAGACAGGGGGTAACTATGGCTACACCTTC,CASSLQTGGNYGYTF
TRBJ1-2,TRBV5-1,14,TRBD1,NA,TGCGCCAGCAGCATTGCAGGGGGGGACTATGGCTACACCTTC,CASSIAGGDYGYTF
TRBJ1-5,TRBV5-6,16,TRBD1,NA,TGTGCCAGCAGCCTTGGGACAGGGACTAGCAATCAGCCCCAGCATTTT,CASSLGTGTSNQPQHF